This entry is about one TCR beta chain. Germline V gene sequence: CDR1 LGHDT, CDR2 YNNKEL (reference sequence). CDR3 size: 15 residues. V was pared by 3 bases and J by 3 bases, with 11 bases between. Authors' processing steps: Estimates of nucleated cell counts were drawn from the amplification of reference gene primers. TCRdb's copy holds only in-frame clones and misses some; the assay was immunoSEQ multiplex PCR. That table is the source of V, J and clone size, and D and trimming were worked out from the DNA. The sample comprises approximately 99,000 clones, over 75% of which are singletons, and under 3% rests with the top ten. This record belongs to a study of blood T cell repertoires in COVID-19.

The receptor was derived from a human donor in a cohort sampled during active COVID-19. Material: peripheral blood. V and J are TRBV3-1 (or the pseudogene TRBV3-2) and TRBJ2-2, with D tentatively TRBD1 (6 bases). In DNA form, the CDR3 reads TGTGCCAGCAGCCATAGGGGGATCGACACCGGGGAGCTGTTTTTT. Its translation: CASSHRGIDTGELFF.